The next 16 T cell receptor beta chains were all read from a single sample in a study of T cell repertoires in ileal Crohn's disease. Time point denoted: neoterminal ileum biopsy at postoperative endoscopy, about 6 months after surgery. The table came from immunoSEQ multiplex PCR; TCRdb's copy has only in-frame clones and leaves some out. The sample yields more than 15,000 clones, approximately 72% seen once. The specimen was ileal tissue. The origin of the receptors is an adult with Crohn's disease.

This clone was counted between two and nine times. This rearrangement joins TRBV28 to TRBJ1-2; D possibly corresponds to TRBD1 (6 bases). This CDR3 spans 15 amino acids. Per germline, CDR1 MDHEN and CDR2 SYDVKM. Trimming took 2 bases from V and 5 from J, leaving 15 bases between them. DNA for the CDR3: TGTGCCAGCAGTTTAATGACAGGAAGATCTTATGGCTACACCTTC. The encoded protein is CASSLMTGRSYGYTF.

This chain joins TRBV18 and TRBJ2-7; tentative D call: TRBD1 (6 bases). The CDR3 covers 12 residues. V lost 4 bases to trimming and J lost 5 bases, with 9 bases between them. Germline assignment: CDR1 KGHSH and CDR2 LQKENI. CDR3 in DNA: TGTGCCAGCTCACTCACAGGGAACGAGCAGTACTTC. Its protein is CASSLTGNEQYF.

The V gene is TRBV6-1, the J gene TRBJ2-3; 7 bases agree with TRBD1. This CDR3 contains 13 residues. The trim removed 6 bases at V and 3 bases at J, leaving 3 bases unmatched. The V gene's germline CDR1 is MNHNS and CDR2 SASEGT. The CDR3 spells CASRSRGTDTQYF. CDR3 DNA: TGTGCCAGCAGGAGCAGGGGGACAGATACGCAGTATTTT.

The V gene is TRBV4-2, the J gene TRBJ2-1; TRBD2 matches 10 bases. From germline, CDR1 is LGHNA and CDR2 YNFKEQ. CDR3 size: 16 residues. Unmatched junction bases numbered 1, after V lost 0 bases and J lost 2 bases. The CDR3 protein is CASSQEGTSAYNEQFF. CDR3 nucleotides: TGTGCCAGCAGCCAAGAGGGGACTAGCGCCTACAATGAGCAGTTCTTC.

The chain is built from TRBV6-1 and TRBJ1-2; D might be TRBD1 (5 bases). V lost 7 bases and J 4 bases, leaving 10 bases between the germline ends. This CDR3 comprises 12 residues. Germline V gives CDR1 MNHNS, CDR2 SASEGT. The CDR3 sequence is CASTGMGYGYTF. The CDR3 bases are TGTGCCAGCACAGGGATGGGCTATGGCTACACCTTC.

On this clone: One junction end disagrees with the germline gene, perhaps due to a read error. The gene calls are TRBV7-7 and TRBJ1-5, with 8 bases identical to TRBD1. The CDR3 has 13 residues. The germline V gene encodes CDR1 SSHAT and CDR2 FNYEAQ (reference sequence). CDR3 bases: TGTGCTAGCAGCCAGGACAGGGATCAGCCCCAGCATTTT. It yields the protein CASSQDRDQPQHF.

CDR3 amino acids: CASSGGTGAYGYTF. DNA for the CDR3: TGTGCCAGCAGCGGAGGGACAGGAGCTTATGGCTACACCTTC. V is TRBV13 and J is TRBJ1-2; 8 bases align to TRBD1. This CDR3 has 14 residues. From germline, CDR1 is PRHDT and CDR2 FYEKMQ (reference sequence). V lost 5 bases, J lost 5 bases, and 7 bases stayed unmatched.

The CDR3 coding sequence is TGTGCCAGCAGTTTGCGAGACAGGAACACAGATACGCAGTATTTT. Its protein is CASSLRDRNTDTQYF. The rearrangement uses TRBV27 and TRBJ2-3; D is perhaps TRBD1 (6 bases). V was pared by 3 bases and J by 2 bases, with 12 bases between. Looked up from germline, CDR1 is MNHEY and CDR2 is SMNVEV (reference sequence). This CDR3 comprises 15 residues.

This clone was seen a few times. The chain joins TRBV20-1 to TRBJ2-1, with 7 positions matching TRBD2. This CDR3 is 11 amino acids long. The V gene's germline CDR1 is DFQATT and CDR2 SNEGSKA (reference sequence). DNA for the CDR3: TGCCGAGCGGGATCCTACAATGAGCAGTTCTTC. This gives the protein CRAGSYNEQFF.

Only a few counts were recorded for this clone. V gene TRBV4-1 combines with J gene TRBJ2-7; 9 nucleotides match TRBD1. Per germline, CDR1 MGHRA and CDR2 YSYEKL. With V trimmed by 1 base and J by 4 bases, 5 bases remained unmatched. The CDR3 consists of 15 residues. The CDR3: CASSQVVQGAYEQYF. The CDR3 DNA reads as TGCGCCAGCAGCCAAGTCGTACAGGGGGCTTACGAGCAGTACTTC.

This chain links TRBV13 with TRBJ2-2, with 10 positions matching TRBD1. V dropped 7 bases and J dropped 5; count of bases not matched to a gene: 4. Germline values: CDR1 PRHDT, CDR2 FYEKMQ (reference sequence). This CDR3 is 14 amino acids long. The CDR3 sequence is CASNRDRGTGELFF. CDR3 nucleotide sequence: TGTGCCAGCAACCGGGACAGGGGAACCGGGGAGCTGTTTTTT.

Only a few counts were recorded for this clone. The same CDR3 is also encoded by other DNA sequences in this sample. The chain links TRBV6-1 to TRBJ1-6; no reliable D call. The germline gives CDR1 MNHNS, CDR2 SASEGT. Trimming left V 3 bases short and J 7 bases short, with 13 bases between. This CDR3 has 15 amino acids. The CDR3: CASSEAGNRNSPLHF. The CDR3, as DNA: TGTGCCAGCAGTGAGGCGGGAAATAGGAATTCACCCCTCCACTTT.

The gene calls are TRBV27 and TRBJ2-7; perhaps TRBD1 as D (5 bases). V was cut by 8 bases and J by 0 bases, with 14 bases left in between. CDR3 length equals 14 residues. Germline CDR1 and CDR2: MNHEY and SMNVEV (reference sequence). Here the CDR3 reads CASLPHQGSYEQYF. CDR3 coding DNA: TGTGCCAGCCTTCCCCACCAGGGCTCCTACGAGCAGTACTTC.

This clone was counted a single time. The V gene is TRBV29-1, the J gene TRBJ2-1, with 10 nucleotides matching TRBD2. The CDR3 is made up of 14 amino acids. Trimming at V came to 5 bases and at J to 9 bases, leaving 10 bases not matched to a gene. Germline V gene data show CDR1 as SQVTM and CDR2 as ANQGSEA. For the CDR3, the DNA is TGCAGCGTTCAGCCGGGACTAGCGACCTCTGAGCAGTTCTTC. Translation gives CSVQPGLATSEQFF.

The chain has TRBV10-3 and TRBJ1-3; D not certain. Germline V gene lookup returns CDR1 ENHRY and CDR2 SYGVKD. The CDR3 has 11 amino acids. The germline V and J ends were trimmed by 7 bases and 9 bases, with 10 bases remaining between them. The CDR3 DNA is TGTGCCATCACCCGGGGAGGCACCATATATTTT. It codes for CAITRGGTIYF.

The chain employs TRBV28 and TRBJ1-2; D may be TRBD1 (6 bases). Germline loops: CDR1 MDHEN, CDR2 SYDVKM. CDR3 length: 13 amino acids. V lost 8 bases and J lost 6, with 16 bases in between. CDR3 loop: CASLSSGDDGYTF. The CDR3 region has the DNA TGTGCCAGCCTAAGTTCAGGGGACGATGGCTACACCTTC.